This T cell receptor (beta chain) was profiled in a study of cytomegalovirus exposure and HLA in healthy donors. This clone occurred once. Its target is not known. The study, taken as a whole, reports: Relative to equally common others, HLA-associated TCR beta chains showed greater clonal expansion in a later analysis. Earlier analysis yielded a pattern in which most TCR beta V segments were productive about 87% or about 30% of the time.

The CDR3 is 16 amino acids. Trimming took off 8 bases at V and 9 bases at J, with 25 bases between the two ends. The germline V gene encodes CDR1 LNHDA and CDR2 SQIVND (reference sequence). Amplification used 60 Vbeta primers and 13 Jbeta primers. Profiling relied on immunoSEQ multiplex PCR, and the TCRdb table lists in-frame clones only, not all of them. This table has around 150,000 clones, under 80% appearing once. The rearrangement uses TRBV19 and TRBJ2-2; D remains unclear. Material: PBMCs. The receptor's source is a female donor in good health and CMV-seronegative. The CDR3 bases are TGTGCCAGTTCCCCCGCGGAGCGTTCATTTCACCGGGAGCTGTTTTTT. Protein product: CASSPAERSFHRELFF.